This TCR beta chain was identified in a study of blood T cell repertoires in COVID-19. Profiling relied on immunoSEQ multiplex PCR, and the TCRdb table lists in-frame clones only, not all of them. The repertoire holds a few hundred thousand clones, with around 87% as singletons. The CDR3 is 15 residues long. This receptor was obtained from a woman aged 55-70 years with COVID-19, enrolled during active disease. J is TRBJ2-5 and V is TRBV21-1; TRBD1 reflects the table's D call only, with no check against the DNA. TRBV21-1 is annotated as a pseudogene. Input material: peripheral blood. The CDR3 protein is CASSKGGTKQETQYF. The DNA for the CDR3 is TGTGCCAGCAGCAAAGGGGGGACAAAACAAGAGACCCAGTACTTC.